Listed below are T cell receptor beta chains from one sample, sequenced in a study of T cell responses to AZD1222 COVID-19 vaccine. Assay: immunoSEQ multiplex PCR; the TCRdb copy retains only in-frame clones and omits some. The repertoire holds roughly 150,000 clones, with 75% to 95% as singletons. The input for sequencing was peripheral blood, taken on day 0 of AZD1222 vaccination. The source is an adult in good health. Both conserved end residues are part of each CDR3. Fields, in order: D gene, J gene, V gene, clone size, CDR3 DNA, CDR3 protein. D genes are given only for firm matches. The listing skips clone size in some rows; elsewhere it reads once, few, many or a size class.

D: TRBD1
J: TRBJ1-5
V: TRBV24-1
size: -
DNA: TGTGCCACCAGTGATTCGCCGGACAGGGGCAATCAGCCCCAGCATTTT
CDR3: CATSDSPDRGNQPQHF

D: -
J: TRBJ2-3
V: TRBV5-5
size: -
DNA: TGTGCCAGCAGCTTGGCCCTTTCGGGAGGCACAGATACGCAGTATTTT
CDR3: CASSLALSGGTDTQYF

D: -
J: TRBJ1-1
V: TRBV9
size: once
DNA: TGTGCCAGCAGCGTGACAGATATGAACACTGAAGCTTTCTTT
CDR3: CASSVTDMNTEAFF

D: TRBD1
J: TRBJ1-4
V: TRBV7-3
size: once
DNA: TGTGCCAGCATCCCCGGGACAGGGCTATTAGAGGAAGAAAAACTGTTTTTT
CDR3: CASIPGTGLLEEEKLFF

D: TRBD2
J: TRBJ2-1
V: TRBV6-4
size: few
DNA: TGTGCCAGCAGTGAAGGGACTAGCGGGAACAATGAGCAGTTCTTC
CDR3: CASSEGTSGNNEQFF

D: TRBD1
J: TRBJ1-1
V: TRBV19
size: -
DNA: TGTGCCAGTAGTAGGTTCCTGGGTGGCCCGGGACAGGGGATGTCGAACACTGAAGCTTTCTTT
CDR3: CASSRFLGGPGQGMSNTEAFF

D: TRBD1
J: TRBJ2-2
V: TRBV24-1
size: -
DNA: TGTGCCACCAGTGATTGGTCCCCGGGACAGGGGAGCACCGGGGAGCTGTTTTTT
CDR3: CATSDWSPGQGSTGELFF

D: TRBD2
J: TRBJ2-1
V: TRBV6-1
size: -
DNA: TGTGCCAGCAGTGGAGAAGTCCCGGGACTAGTGTCGAATCTGTTCTTC
CDR3: CASSGEVPGLVSNLFF

D: -
J: TRBJ2-1
V: TRBV6-4
size: -
DNA: TGTGCCAGCAGTGACTCGCCGGGAGCTAGCAATGAGCAGTTCTTC
CDR3: CASSDSPGASNEQFF

D: -
J: TRBJ2-2
V: TRBV16
size: once
DNA: TGTGCCAGCGAAGAGGGAGGGAACACCGGGGAGCTGTTTTTT
CDR3: CASEEGGNTGELFF

D: -
J: TRBJ1-1
V: TRBV5-5
size: -
DNA: TGTGCCAGCAGCCTGACATCAGGGGAGAGGCGTGAAGCTTTCTTT
CDR3: CASSLTSGERREAFF

D: TRBD2
J: TRBJ2-1
V: TRBV6-5
size: once
DNA: TGTGCCAGCAGTTATAAAGGGACTAGCGCGTACAATGAGCAGTTCTTC
CDR3: CASSYKGTSAYNEQFF

D: TRBD2
J: TRBJ2-5
V: TRBV10-3
size: once
DNA: TGTGCCATCAGTGAGTCTAGACTAGCGGGACCTGCCCAAGAGACCCAGTACTTC
CDR3: CAISESRLAGPAQETQYF

D: -
J: TRBJ2-6
V: TRBV27
size: once
DNA: TGTGCCAGCAGGGACCATAGCTCTGGGGCCAACGTCCTGACTTTC
CDR3: CASRDHSSGANVLTF

D: -
J: TRBJ1-5
V: TRBV28
size: -
DNA: TGTGCCAGCTCTAGCGGCAGTCAGCCCCAGCATTTT
CDR3: CASSSGSQPQHF

D: TRBD1
J: TRBJ1-6
V: TRBV28
size: -
DNA: TGTGCCACGGCCGACCCAGGGACAGAAGATTCACCCCTCCACTTT
CDR3: CATADPGTEDSPLHF

D: -
J: TRBJ1-5
V: TRBV4-3
size: -
DNA: TGCGCCAGCAGCCTTGCCCGCGGGCAGCCCCAGCATTTT
CDR3: CASSLARGQPQHF

D: -
J: TRBJ2-7
V: TRBV7-8
size: -
DNA: TGTGCCAGCAGCTTAGCTTCCTCCTACGAGCAGTACTTC
CDR3: CASSLASSYEQYF

D: TRBD1
J: TRBJ2-7
V: TRBV27
size: -
DNA: TGTGCCGCCCGCCCGGGACAGGGGCCCTACGAGCAGTACTTC
CDR3: CAARPGQGPYEQYF

D: -
J: TRBJ1-3
V: TRBV7-2
size: -
DNA: TGTGCCAGCAGCTTAGGAGGACAGCGACTCTCTGGAAACACCATATATTTT
CDR3: CASSLGGQRLSGNTIYF

D: TRBD1
J: TRBJ1-2
V: TRBV7-9
size: -
DNA: TGTGCCAGCAGCTCATTGTTGTGGGACAGGGGCCTCGCGGGAGGTGGCTACACCTTC
CDR3: CASSSLLWDRGLAGGGYTF

D: -
J: TRBJ2-1
V: TRBV7-2
size: -
DNA: TGTGCCAGCAGCCCCGACTTCCTGGCCTACAATGAGCAGTTCTTC
CDR3: CASSPDFLAYNEQFF

D: -
J: TRBJ1-1
V: TRBV28
size: -
DNA: TGTGCCAGCACCCTCTTGGGGGTTGGCACTGAAGCTTTCTTT
CDR3: CASTLLGVGTEAFF

D: -
J: TRBJ1-2
V: TRBV27
size: -
DNA: TGTGCCAGCAAGCCTAGGGGAAGGGATGGCTACACCTTC
CDR3: CASKPRGRDGYTF

D: TRBD2
J: TRBJ2-1
V: TRBV29-1
size: -
DNA: TGCAGCGTTGAGAGTCCTCTAGCGGGAAAGGTTAATGAGCAGTTCTTC
CDR3: CSVESPLAGKVNEQFF

D: TRBD1
J: TRBJ1-5
V: TRBV15
size: -
DNA: TGTGCCACCAGCAGCGACCCACAGGGGGCGAATCAGCCCCAGCATTTT
CDR3: CATSSDPQGANQPQHF

D: -
J: TRBJ2-7
V: TRBV29-1
size: -
DNA: TGCAGCGTTGCTACAGGTCTCGACTACGAGCAGTACTTC
CDR3: CSVATGLDYEQYF

D: TRBD2
J: TRBJ2-2
V: TRBV28
size: -
DNA: TGTGCCAGCAGTTCTGTAGCGGGAGGGCCTGGCACCGGGGAGCTGTTTTTT
CDR3: CASSSVAGGPGTGELFF

D: -
J: TRBJ2-5
V: TRBV27
size: -
DNA: TGTGCCAGCAGCGAAGAGTACCAAGAGACCCAGTACTTC
CDR3: CASSEEYQETQYF

D: TRBD2
J: TRBJ2-7
V: TRBV4-3
size: -
DNA: TGCGCCAGCAGCCAAGTAATAGCGGGAGTCTACGAGCAGTACTTC
CDR3: CASSQVIAGVYEQYF

D: TRBD1
J: TRBJ1-2
V: TRBV18
size: -
DNA: TGTGCCAGCTCACCAGACAGGGGGTTCGGTGGCTACACCTTC
CDR3: CASSPDRGFGGYTF

D: TRBD1
J: TRBJ1-1
V: TRBV19
size: -
DNA: TGTGCCAGTAGTCTCCCCCGGGGACAGGGCTCCACTGAAGCTTTCTTT
CDR3: CASSLPRGQGSTEAFF

D: TRBD1
J: TRBJ1-6
V: TRBV13
size: -
DNA: TGTGCCAGCAGCCGGTGGGACAGGGGGCATTCACCCCTCCACTTT
CDR3: CASSRWDRGHSPLHF

D: -
J: TRBJ1-5
V: TRBV5-8
size: once
DNA: TGTGCCAGCAGTACCCGGATTAGCAATCAGCCCCAGCATTTT
CDR3: CASSTRISNQPQHF

D: -
J: TRBJ1-2
V: TRBV28
size: -
DNA: TGTGCCAGCAGTTTAAGTGGCACCAACTATGGCTACACCTTC
CDR3: CASSLSGTNYGYTF

D: TRBD1
J: TRBJ1-1
V: TRBV7-9
size: -
DNA: TGTGCCAGCAGCTTAGCGGGACAGATTAACACTGAAGCTTTCTTT
CDR3: CASSLAGQINTEAFF